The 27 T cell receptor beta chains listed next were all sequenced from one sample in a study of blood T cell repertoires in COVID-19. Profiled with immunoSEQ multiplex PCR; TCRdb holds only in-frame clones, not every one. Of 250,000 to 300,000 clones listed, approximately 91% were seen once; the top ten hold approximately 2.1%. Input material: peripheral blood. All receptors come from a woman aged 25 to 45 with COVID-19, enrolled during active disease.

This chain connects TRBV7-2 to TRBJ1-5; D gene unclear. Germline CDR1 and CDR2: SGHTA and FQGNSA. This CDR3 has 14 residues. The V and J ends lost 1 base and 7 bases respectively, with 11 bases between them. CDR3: CASSLGGPQQPQHF. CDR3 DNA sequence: TGTGCCAGCAGCTTAGGAGGGCCCCAGCAGCCCCAGCATTTT.

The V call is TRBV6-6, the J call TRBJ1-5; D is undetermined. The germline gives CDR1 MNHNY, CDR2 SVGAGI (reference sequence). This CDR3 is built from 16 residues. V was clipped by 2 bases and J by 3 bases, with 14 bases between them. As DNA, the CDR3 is TGTGCCAGCAGTTACGGTCCGTCAGCGAACAATCAGCCCCAGCATTTT. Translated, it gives CASSYGPSANNQPQHF.

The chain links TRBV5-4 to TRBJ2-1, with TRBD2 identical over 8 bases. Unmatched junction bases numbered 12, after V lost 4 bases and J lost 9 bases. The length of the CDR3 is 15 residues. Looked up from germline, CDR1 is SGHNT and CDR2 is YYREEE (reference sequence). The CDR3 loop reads CASSTRPGLEGEQFF. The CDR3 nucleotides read TGTGCCAGCAGCACAAGGCCGGGACTAGAAGGTGAGCAGTTCTTC.

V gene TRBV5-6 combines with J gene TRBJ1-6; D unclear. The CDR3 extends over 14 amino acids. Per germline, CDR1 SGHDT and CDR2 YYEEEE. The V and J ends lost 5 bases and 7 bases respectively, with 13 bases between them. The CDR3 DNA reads TGTGCCAGCAGTCTAGCCCCGGGGAATTCACCCCTCCACTTT. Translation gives CASSLAPGNSPLHF.

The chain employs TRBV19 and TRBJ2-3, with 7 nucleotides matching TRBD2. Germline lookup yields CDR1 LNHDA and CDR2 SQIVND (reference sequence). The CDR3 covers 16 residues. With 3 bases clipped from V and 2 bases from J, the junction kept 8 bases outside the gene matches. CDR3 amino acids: CASSIRGAGFTDTQYF. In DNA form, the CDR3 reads TGTGCCAGTAGTATTCGAGGAGCGGGGTTCACAGATACGCAGTATTTT.

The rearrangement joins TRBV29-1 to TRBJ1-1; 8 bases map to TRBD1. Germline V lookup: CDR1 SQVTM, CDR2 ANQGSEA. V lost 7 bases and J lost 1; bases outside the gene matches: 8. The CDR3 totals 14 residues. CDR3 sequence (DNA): TGCAGCGCGCAGGGGGCACTGAGGAACACTGAAGCTTTCTTT. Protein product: CSAQGALRNTEAFF. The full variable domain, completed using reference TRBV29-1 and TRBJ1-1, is SAVISQKPSRDICQRGTSLTIQCQVDSQVTMMFWYRQQPGQSLTLIATANQGSEATYESGFVIDKFPISRPNLTFSTLTVSNMSPEDSSIYLCSAQGALRNTEAFFGQGTRLTVV.

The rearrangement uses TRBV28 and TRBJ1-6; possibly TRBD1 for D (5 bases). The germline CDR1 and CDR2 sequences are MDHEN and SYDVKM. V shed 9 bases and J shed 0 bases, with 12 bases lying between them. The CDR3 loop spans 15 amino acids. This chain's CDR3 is CASTGGSSYNSPLHF. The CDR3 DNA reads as TGTGCCAGTACGGGGGGAAGCTCCTATAATTCACCCCTCCACTTT.

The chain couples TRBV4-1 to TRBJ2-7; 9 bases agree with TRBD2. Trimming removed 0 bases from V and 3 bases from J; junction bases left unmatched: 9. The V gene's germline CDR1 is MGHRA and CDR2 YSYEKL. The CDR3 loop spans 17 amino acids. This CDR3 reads CASSQEPAGGPFYEQYF. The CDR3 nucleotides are TGCGCCAGCAGCCAAGAACCGGCGGGAGGGCCCTTCTACGAGCAGTACTTC.

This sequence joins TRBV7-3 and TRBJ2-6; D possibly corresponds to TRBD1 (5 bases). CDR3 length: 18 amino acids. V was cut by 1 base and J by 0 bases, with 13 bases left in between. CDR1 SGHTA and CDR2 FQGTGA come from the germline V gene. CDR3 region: CASSLMADTSSGANVLTF. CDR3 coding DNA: TGTGCCAGCAGCTTAATGGCGGACACAAGCTCTGGGGCCAACGTCCTGACTTTC.

The CDR3 coding sequence is TGTGCCTGGAGTGTAGGAACAGGGGCGCAGGGCTACACCTTC. This gives the protein CAWSVGTGAQGYTF. The rearrangement links TRBV30 to TRBJ1-2; 7 bases line up with TRBD1. The CDR3 spans 14 residues. Germline loops: CDR1 GTSNPN, CDR2 SVGIG (reference sequence). Trimming removed 0 bases from V and 8 bases from J; junction bases left unmatched: 9.

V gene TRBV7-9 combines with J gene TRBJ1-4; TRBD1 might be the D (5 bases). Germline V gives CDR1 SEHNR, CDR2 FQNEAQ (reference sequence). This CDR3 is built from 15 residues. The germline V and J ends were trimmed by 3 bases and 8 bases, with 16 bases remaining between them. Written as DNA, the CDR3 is TGTGCCAGCAGCTTGGAGGGGCAGGGAGGAGAAAAACTGTTTTTT. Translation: CASSLEGQGGEKLFF.

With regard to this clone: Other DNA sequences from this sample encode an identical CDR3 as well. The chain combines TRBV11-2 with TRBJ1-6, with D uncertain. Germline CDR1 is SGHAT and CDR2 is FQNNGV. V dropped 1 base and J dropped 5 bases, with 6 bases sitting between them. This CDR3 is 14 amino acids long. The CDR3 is CASSLVGDNSPLHF. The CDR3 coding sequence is TGTGCCAGCAGCTTAGTAGGAGATAATTCACCCCTCCACTTT.

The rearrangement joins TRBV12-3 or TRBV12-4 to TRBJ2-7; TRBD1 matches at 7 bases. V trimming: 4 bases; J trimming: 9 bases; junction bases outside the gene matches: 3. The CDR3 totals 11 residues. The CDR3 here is CASSYTGAQYF. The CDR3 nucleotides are TGTGCCAGCAGTTATACAGGGGCGCAGTACTTC.

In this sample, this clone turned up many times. The chain's CDR3 is CASRRDRGGTEAFF. The CDR3 DNA sequence: TGTGCCAGCAGACGGGACAGGGGAGGAACTGAAGCTTTCTTT. This sequence joins TRBV2 and TRBJ1-1, with 10 positions matching TRBD1. The CDR3 loop spans 14 amino acids. In germline, CDR1 is SNHLY, CDR2 FYNNEI. The J segment lost 5 bases and the V segment lost 6 bases, leaving 6 bases of the junction unmatched.

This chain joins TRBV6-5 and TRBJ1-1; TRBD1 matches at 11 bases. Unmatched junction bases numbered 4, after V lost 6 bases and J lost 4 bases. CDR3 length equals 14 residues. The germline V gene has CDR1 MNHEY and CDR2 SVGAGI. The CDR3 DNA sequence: TGTGCCAGCAGGGACAGGGGGCGGGGCACTGAAGCTTTCTTT. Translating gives CASRDRGRGTEAFF.

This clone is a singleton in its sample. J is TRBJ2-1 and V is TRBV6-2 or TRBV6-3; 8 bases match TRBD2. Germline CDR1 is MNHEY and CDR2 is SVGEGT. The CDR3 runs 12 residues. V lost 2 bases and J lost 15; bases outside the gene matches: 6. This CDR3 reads CASSYSGSGVFF. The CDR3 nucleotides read TGTGCCAGCAGTTACAGCGGGAGTGGTGTGTTCTTC.

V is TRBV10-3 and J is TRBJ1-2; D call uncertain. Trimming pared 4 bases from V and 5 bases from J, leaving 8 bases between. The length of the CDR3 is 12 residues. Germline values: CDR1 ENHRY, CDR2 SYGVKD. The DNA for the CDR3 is TGTGCCATCAGTGGCGGCCCATATGGCTACACCTTC. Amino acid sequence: CAISGGPYGYTF.

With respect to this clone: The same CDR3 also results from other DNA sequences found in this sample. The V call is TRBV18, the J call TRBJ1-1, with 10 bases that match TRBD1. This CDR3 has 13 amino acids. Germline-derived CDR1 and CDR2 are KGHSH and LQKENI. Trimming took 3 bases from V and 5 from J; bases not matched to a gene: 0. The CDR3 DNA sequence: TGTGCCAGCTCACCGGGACAGGGGACTGAAGCTTTCTTT. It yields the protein CASSPGQGTEAFF.

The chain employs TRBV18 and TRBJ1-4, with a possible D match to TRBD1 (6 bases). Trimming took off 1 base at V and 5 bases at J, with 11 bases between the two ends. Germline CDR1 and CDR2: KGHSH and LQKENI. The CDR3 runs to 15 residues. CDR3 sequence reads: CASSPLGQLNEKLFF. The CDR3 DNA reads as TGTGCCAGCTCACCACTCGGACAGCTCAATGAAAAACTGTTTTTT.

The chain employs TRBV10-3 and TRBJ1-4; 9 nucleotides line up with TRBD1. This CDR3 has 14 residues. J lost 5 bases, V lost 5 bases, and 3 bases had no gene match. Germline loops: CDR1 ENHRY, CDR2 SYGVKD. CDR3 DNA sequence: TGTGCCATCAGTCCCGGGACAGGGAATGAAAAACTGTTTTTT. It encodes CAISPGTGNEKLFF.

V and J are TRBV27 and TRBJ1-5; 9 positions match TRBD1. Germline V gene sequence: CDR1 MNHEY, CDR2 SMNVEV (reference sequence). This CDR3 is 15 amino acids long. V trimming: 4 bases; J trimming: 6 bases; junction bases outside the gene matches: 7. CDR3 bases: TGTGCCAGCAGTTCGGGGACAGGGTCCAGTCAGCCCCAGCATTTT. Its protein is CASSSGTGSSQPQHF.

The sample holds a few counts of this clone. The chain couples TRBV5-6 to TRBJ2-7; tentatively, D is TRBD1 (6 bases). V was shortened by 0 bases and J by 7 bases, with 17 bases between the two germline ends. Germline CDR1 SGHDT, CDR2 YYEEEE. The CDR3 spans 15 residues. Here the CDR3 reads CASSLEQVVGGEQYF. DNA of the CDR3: TGTGCCAGCAGCTTGGAGCAAGTAGTAGGGGGTGAGCAGTACTTC. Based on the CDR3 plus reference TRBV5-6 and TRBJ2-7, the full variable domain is DAGVTQSPTHLIKTRGQQVTLRCSPKSGHDTVSWYQQALGQGPQFIFQYYEEEERQRGNFPDRFSGHQFPNYSSELNVNALLLGDSALYLCASSLEQVVGGEQYFGPGTRLTVT.

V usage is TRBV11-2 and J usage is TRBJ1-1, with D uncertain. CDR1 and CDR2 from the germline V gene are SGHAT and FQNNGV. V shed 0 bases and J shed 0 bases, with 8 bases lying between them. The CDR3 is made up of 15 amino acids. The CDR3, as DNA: TGTGCCAGCAGCTTAGAGGGCAGGATGAACACTGAAGCTTTCTTT. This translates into CASSLEGRMNTEAFF.

CDR3 sequence (DNA): TGTGCCAGCAGTGAACTACAGGGGGGGGCTCAGCCCCAGCATTTT. Translated, it gives CASSELQGGAQPQHF. The chain is built from TRBV6-1 and TRBJ1-5; 8 nucleotides agree with TRBD1. The CDR3 extends over 15 amino acids. From germline, CDR1 is MNHNS and CDR2 SASEGT. V trimming: 2 bases; J trimming: 6 bases; junction bases outside the gene matches: 6.

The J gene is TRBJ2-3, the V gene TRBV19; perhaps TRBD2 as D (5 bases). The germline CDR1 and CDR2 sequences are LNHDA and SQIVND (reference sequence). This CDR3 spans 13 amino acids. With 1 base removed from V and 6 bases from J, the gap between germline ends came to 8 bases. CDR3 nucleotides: TGTGCCAGTAGTATAGGCGGGTTGGATACGCAGTATTTT. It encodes CASSIGGLDTQYF.

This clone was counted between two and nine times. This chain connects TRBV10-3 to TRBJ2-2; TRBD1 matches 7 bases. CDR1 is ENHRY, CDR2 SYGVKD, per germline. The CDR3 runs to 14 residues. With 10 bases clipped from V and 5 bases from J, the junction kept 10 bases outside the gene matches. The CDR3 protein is CATRQGLGTGELFF. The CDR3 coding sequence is TGTGCCACCCGACAGGGCCTGGGTACCGGGGAGCTGTTTTTT.

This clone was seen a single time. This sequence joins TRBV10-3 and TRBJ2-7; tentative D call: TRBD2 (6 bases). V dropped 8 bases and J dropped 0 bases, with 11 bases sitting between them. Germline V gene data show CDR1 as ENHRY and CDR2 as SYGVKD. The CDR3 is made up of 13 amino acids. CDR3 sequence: CAIRLGSSYEQYF. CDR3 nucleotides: TGTGCCATCCGACTAGGATCCTCCTACGAGCAGTACTTC.